The rows below give T cell receptor beta chains drawn from one sample of a study of early stage breast cancer tumors. Data came from immunoSEQ multiplex PCR; TCRdb stores just in-frame clones and leaves some out. Of 60,000 to 75,000 clones in the sample, approximately 80% were seen once. Sequencing input: blood. All receptors come from a person between 35 and 49 years old with breast cancer. The CDR3 runs from the conserved cysteine through the conserved F or W. The D gene is left open where the match is weak. The listing skips clone size in some rows; elsewhere it reads once, few, many or a size class.

V	size	D	J	DNA	CDR3
TRBV28	-	TRBD2	TRBJ2-7	TGTGCCAGCAGCCTGGGACTATTTGGCGAGCAGTACTTC	CASSLGLFGEQYF
TRBV10-3	few	TRBD2	TRBJ2-7	TGTGCCATTAGCGAAGCGGGAGATCCCTACGAGCAGTACTTC	CAISEAGDPYEQYF
TRBV5-1	-	TRBD1	TRBJ2-5	TGCGCCAGCAGCTTGTGGGGGACAGGGGCGGGGGAGACCCAGTACTTC	CASSLWGTGAGETQYF
TRBV2	few	-	TRBJ1-4	TGTGCCAGCAGAAATAGAGCTACAACTAATGAAAAACTGTTTTTT	CASRNRATTNEKLFF
TRBV9	-	-	TRBJ2-2	TGTGCCAGCAGCGTAGCACCGAACACCGGGGAGCTGTTTTTT	CASSVAPNTGELFF
TRBV18	-	TRBD1	TRBJ1-4	TGTGCCAGCTCACGGGGACAGGGGAATGAAAAACTGTTTTTT	CASSRGQGNEKLFF
TRBV28	-	-	TRBJ1-1	TGTGCCAGCAGCCGCACCCGGGGAGCTTTCTTT	CASSRTRGAFF
TRBV11-2	-	-	TRBJ1-4	TGTGCCAGCAGCTTAGATACGGGGAGTGAAAAACTGTTTTTT	CASSLDTGSEKLFF
TRBV4-1	-	-	TRBJ2-5	TGCGCCAGCAGCCTCACAGGCGGGGAGACCCAGTACTTC	CASSLTGGETQYF
TRBV10-1	-	-	TRBJ2-1	TGCGCCAGCAGTCAATCGGGAGTGGATGAGCAGTTCTTC	CASSQSGVDEQFF
TRBV7-8	-	TRBD2	TRBJ2-2	TGTGCCAGCAGCTTAGGGCCGCGGGAGGCAGACACCGGGGAGCTGTTTTTT	CASSLGPREADTGELFF
TRBV29-1	-	-	TRBJ1-5	TGCAGCGCTGAGGACAACCTCAGGCCCCAGCATTTT	CSAEDNLRPQHF
TRBV15	-	-	TRBJ2-1	TGTGCCACCAGCAGAGATCGGGCCTCCGGGGTCTTC	CATSRDRASGVF
TRBV18	-	-	TRBJ1-3	TGTGCCAGCTCACCCAAGCAGGGGCGCGGAAACACCATATATTTT	CASSPKQGRGNTIYF
TRBV6-1	-	TRBD1	TRBJ1-4	TGTGCCAGCAGTGGTACCGGGACAGGGGTCGAAAAACTGTTTTTT	CASSGTGTGVEKLFF
TRBV11-2	once	-	TRBJ1-1	TGTGCCAGCAGCTTATTCCTCGGAGGGGACACTGAAGCTTTCTTT	CASSLFLGGDTEAFF
TRBV7-9	-	-	TRBJ1-1	TGTGCCAGCACAAGACTGAGAGTGAACACTGAAGTTTTCTTT	CASTRLRVNTEVFF
TRBV7-9	once	TRBD2	TRBJ2-3	TGTGCCAGCAGCGGTACAGGACTAGCGGATATACAAGGTACTGGTACGCAGTATTTT	CASSGTGLADIQGTGTQYF
TRBV11-2	-	-	TRBJ2-3	TGTGCCAGCAGCCCCCTGGGTAGTGCAGATACGCAGTATTTT	CASSPLGSADTQYF
TRBV27	-	-	TRBJ1-1	TGTGCCAGCAGTCCCAGGGTGAACACTGAAGCTTTCTTT	CASSPRVNTEAFF
TRBV5-6	-	-	TRBJ2-7	TGTGCCAGCAGCCCCGGGACACACGAGCAGTACTTC	CASSPGTHEQYF
TRBV7-9	few	-	TRBJ2-2	TGTGCCAGCAGCTTATGGAGTGCCGGGGAGCTGTTTTTT	CASSLWSAGELFF
TRBV11-2	once	TRBD1	TRBJ2-1	TGTGCCAGCAGCTTAGGAACGGGACAGGGTAACAATGAGCAGTTCTTC	CASSLGTGQGNNEQFF
TRBV6-5	-	-	TRBJ1-1	TGTGCCAGCAGTTACTCTAGGGTGAACACTGAAGCTTTCTTT	CASSYSRVNTEAFF
TRBV6-1	few	-	TRBJ1-5	TGTGCCAGCAAAATTGAAGCAAATAGCAATCAGCCCCAGCATTTT	CASKIEANSNQPQHF
TRBV4-1	few	-	TRBJ1-3	TGCGCCAGCAGCCAATATCAGGGCGAGGGAAACACCATATATTTT	CASSQYQGEGNTIYF
TRBV6-4	-	TRBD1	TRBJ1-4	TGTGCCAGCAGAACACCACGGGACAGGGGGCGTAGCGCTAATGAAAAACTGTTTTTT	CASRTPRDRGRSANEKLFF
TRBV2	few	-	TRBJ2-1	TGTGCCAGCAGTGAAGGCGGCAACTACAATGAGCAGTTCTTC	CASSEGGNYNEQFF
TRBV11-2	few	-	TRBJ1-2	TGTGCCAGCAGCACAAACAGGGTTGACTATGGCTACACCTTC	CASSTNRVDYGYTF
TRBV30	-	TRBD2	TRBJ2-7	TGTGCCTGCCGTCTGGCGGGAGGGCTTTCCTACGAGCAGTACTTC	CACRLAGGLSYEQYF